A selection of T cell receptor beta chains follows, all from one sample in a study of shared clonotypes between healthy human individuals. Using immunoSEQ multiplex PCR, the repertoire was profiled, and TCRdb retains in-frame clones only, with some absent. Of around 1.5 million clones listed, approximately 98% are singletons. Material for sequencing was naive CD4+ T cells sorted from blood. All receptors derive from a man aged 25-45 years in good health. Both conserved end residues are part of each CDR3. The order of the fields is J gene, clone size, V gene, CDR3 protein. Size values are once, few and many counts, or a class for expanded clones, and some rows have none.

J: TRBJ2-7
size: .
V: TRBV14
CDR3: CASSQGTSGRAYEQYF

J: TRBJ2-5
size: .
V: TRBV7-6
CDR3: CASSPGTQETQYF

J: TRBJ2-7
size: .
V: TRBV10-2
CDR3: CASRETGGYEQYF

J: TRBJ1-5
size: .
V: TRBV7-6
CDR3: CASSSTGGRQPQHF

J: TRBJ2-3
size: .
V: TRBV5-1
CDR3: CASSSHRGLAGVVDTQYF

J: TRBJ2-2
size: once
V: TRBV27
CDR3: CASKWDRTNTGELFF

J: TRBJ2-7
size: .
V: TRBV5-4
CDR3: CASSLDPNEQYF

J: TRBJ2-7
size: .
V: TRBV19
CDR3: CASSIGTRVEQYF

J: TRBJ2-7
size: .
V: TRBV7-3
CDR3: CASSLAGGLGYEQYF

J: TRBJ2-1
size: .
V: TRBV19
CDR3: CASSAQGAGRDSSSYNEQFF

J: TRBJ1-5
size: .
V: TRBV5-6
CDR3: CASSPGTGELSQPQHF

J: TRBJ2-7
size: .
V: TRBV2
CDR3: CASSEGRRPSYEQYF

J: TRBJ1-5
size: .
V: TRBV15
CDR3: CATSRQLGGGPGQPQHF

J: TRBJ2-7
size: .
V: TRBV7-3
CDR3: CASSLKVGTGFEQYF

J: TRBJ2-3
size: .
V: TRBV4-1
CDR3: CASSQGLAGTDTQYF